This T cell receptor beta chain emerged from a study of cytomegalovirus exposure and HLA in healthy donors. The primer mix had 60 Vbeta and 13 Jbeta primers. Original data processing: An analysis that came later counted approximately 76 million unique TCR beta chains, 10 million to 12 million shared. Assay used: immunoSEQ multiplex PCR; TCRdb lists only in-frame clones, some missing. Clone size and V and J calls were adopted from that table, with D and trimming inferred from the DNA. This table holds 150,000 to 180,000 clones, about 68% found once. Regarding the study as a whole: A later analysis linked a missense variant in DCLRE1C to the trimming of TCR beta V and J genes. Most TCR sequences proved rare, with some public TCRs found in many donors. Investigators reported 150 to 200 TCR beta chains as tied to cytomegalovirus.

For this clone: Its antigen is as yet unknown.

The V gene lost 3 bases and the J gene lost 4 bases, with 15 bases spanning the gap. The V gene's germline CDR1 is MNHEY and CDR2 SMNVEV (reference sequence). The CDR3 loop spans 15 amino acids. The receptor comes from a man aged 25-40 years in good health and CMV-seronegative. This chain links TRBV27 with TRBJ2-5; D may be TRBD2 (5 bases). The specimen sequenced was PBMCs. The CDR3 DNA sequence: TGTGCCAGCAGTTTTCAGTATCTAGCATCAGAGACCCAGTACTTC. This sequence encodes CASSFQYLASETQYF.